This T cell receptor (beta chain) was sequenced in a study of T-cell memory formation after mild COVID-19. Amplification by 5'RACE using constant-segment primers produced TCR alpha and TCR beta cDNA libraries that carried sample barcodes and UMIs. TCRdb re-called the 5' RACE reads with MiXCR, one entry per CDR3 protein. The data hold about 270,000 distinct CDR3 sequences, with approximately 15% observed a single time. Study-level findings and limits: Whether second-wave clones peaking at day 37 were SARS-CoV-2 specific went unconfirmed. Mostly located in CM and EM were contracting CD4+ clones, with contracting CD8+ clones located in EMRA. Clones shrinking from day 15 to 85 showed even CD4/CD8 mixes; later expanders tilted CD4+.

This clonotype came up many times. Its matching antigen is unknown. The TCR sequence derives from a man aged 18 to 30 who had mild COVID-19 (a few samples of this study predate the infection). Cell type and time point are not known. Material: PBMCs or a T cell subset sorted from them (not recorded which).

This CDR3 is CASSSTGTGDGNEQFF. The CDR3 DNA follows: TGTGCCAGCAGTTCAACCGGGACAGGGGATGGGAATGAGCAGTTCTTC. V and J are TRBV12-3 or TRBV12-4 and TRBJ2-1; 10 bases align to TRBD1. This CDR3 contains 16 residues. With V trimmed by 4 bases and J by 7 bases, 10 bases remained unmatched.